This TCR beta chain was identified during a study of cytomegalovirus exposure and HLA in healthy donors. Primers: 60 Vbeta forward and 13 Jbeta reverse. Assay: immunoSEQ multiplex PCR; the TCRdb copy retains only in-frame clones and omits some. Of 140,000 to 150,000 clones detected, just over 65% appear once; the ten largest clones hold over 5%. Germline V gene lookup returns CDR1 MDHEN and CDR2 SYDVKM. V gave up 2 bases and J gave up 5 bases, with 16 bases separating them. The CDR3 is made up of 15 amino acids. This clone was counted only a few times. The rearrangement links TRBV28 to TRBJ2-7; D is unresolved. The clonotype comes from a woman aged 60-70 years in good health and CMV-seronegative. The material sequenced was PBMCs. This CDR3 reads CASSLTERLLNEQYF. The CDR3 coding sequence is TGTGCCAGCAGTTTAACTGAGCGACTTCTTAACGAGCAGTACTTC.